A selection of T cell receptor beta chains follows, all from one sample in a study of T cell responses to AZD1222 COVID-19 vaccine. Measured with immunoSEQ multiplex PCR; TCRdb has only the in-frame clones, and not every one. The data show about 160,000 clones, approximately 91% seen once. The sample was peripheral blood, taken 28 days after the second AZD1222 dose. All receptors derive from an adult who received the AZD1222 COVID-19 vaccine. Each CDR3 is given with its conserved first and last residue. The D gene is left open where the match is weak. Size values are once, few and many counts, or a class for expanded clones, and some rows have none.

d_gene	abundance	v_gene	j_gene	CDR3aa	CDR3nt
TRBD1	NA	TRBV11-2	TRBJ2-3	CASSLGTRGPSTDTQYF	TGTGCCAGCAGCTTAGGGACCAGGGGGCCCAGCACAGATACGCAGTATTTT
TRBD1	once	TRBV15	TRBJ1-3	CATSRLRTGTGNTIYF	TGTGCCACCAGCAGGCTTAGGACAGGGACAGGAAACACCATATATTTT
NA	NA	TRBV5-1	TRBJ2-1	CASSSLYNEQFF	TGCGCCAGCAGCTCCTTATACAATGAGCAGTTCTTC
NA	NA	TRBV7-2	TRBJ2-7	CASSVRPGAYEQYF	TGTGCCAGCAGCGTCCGCCCGGGGGCCTACGAGCAGTACTTC
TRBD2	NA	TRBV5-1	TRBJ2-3	CASSVYTSGGERYTQYF	TGCGCCAGCAGCGTTTATACTAGCGGGGGGGAGAGATATACGCAGTATTTT
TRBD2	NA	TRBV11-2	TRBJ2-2	CASSLGLAGGAGELFF	TGTGCCAGCAGCTTAGGACTAGCGGGAGGAGCCGGGGAGCTGTTTTTT
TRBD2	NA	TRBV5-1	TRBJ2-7	CASSQTSGRYEQYF	TGCGCCAGCAGTCAGACTAGCGGGAGATACGAGCAGTACTTC
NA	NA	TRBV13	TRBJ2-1	CASSSPSWEKDSYNEQFF	TGTGCCAGCAGCTCGCCCTCGTGGGAGAAGGATTCCTACAATGAGCAGTTCTTC
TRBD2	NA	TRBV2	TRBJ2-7	CASSDSGLAGSYEQYF	TGTGCCAGCAGTGATTCAGGACTAGCGGGCTCCTACGAGCAGTACTTC
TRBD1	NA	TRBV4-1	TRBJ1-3	CASSRTGGRNTIYF	TGCGCCAGCAGCCGAACAGGGGGGAGAAACACCATATATTTT
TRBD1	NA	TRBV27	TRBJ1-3	CASSWTGDSGNTIYF	TGTGCCAGCAGTTGGACAGGGGACTCTGGAAACACCATATATTTT
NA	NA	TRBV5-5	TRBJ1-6	CASSPGGGPQRNSPLHF	TGTGCCAGCAGCCCGGGCGGGGGCCCACAACGAAATTCACCCCTCCACTTT
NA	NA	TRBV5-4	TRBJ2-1	CASSFRTVAYNEQFF	TGTGCCAGCAGCTTTAGGACTGTCGCCTACAATGAGCAGTTCTTC
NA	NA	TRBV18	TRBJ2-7	CASSPGVRVLGEQYF	TGTGCCAGCTCACCTGGGGTTCGGGTATTAGGCGAGCAGTACTTC
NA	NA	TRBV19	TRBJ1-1	CASSFGANTEAFF	TGTGCCAGTAGTTTCGGGGCGAACACTGAAGCTTTCTTT
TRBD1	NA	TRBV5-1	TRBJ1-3	CASSLSPRGQVNTIYF	TGCGCCAGCAGCTTGTCCCCCAGGGGGCAAGTAAACACCATATATTTT
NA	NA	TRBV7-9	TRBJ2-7	CASSLAQGWENEQYF	TGTGCCAGCAGCTTAGCGCAGGGGTGGGAAAACGAGCAGTACTTC
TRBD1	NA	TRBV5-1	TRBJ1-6	CASSPGQSSYNSPLHF	TGCGCCAGCAGCCCGGGACAGAGCTCCTATAATTCACCCCTCCACTTT
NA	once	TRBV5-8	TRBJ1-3	CASSLGGDSGNTIYF	TGTGCCAGCAGCTTAGGCGGAGACTCTGGAAACACCATATATTTT
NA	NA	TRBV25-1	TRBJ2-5	CASSESAFWVETQYF	TGTGCCAGCAGTGAATCGGCGTTTTGGGTAGAGACCCAGTACTTC
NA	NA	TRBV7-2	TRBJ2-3	CASSLEVFYDTQYF	TGTGCCAGCAGCTTAGAGGTCTTCTACGATACGCAGTATTTT
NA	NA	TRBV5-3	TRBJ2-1	CARSLGLNHNEQFF	TGTGCCAGAAGCTTGGGACTAAATCACAATGAGCAGTTCTTC
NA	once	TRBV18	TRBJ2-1	CASSPSGEENEQFF	TGTGCCAGCTCACCATCGGGAGAGGAGAATGAGCAGTTCTTC
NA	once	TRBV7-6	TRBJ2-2	CASSQRGGPNTGELFF	TGTGCCAGCAGCCAACGTGGTGGGCCAAACACCGGGGAGCTGTTTTTT
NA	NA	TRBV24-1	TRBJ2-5	CATRPPGSDQETQYF	TGTGCCACCCGTCCCCCAGGGAGTGACCAAGAGACCCAGTACTTC
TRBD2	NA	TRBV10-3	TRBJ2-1	CAITGASGSLLNNEQFF	TGTGCCATCACTGGGGCTAGCGGGAGCCTACTTAACAATGAGCAGTTCTTC
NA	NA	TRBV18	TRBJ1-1	CASSPLDGQTEAFF	TGTGCCAGCTCACCCTTGGATGGGCAGACTGAAGCTTTCTTT
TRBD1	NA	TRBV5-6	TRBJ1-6	CASSFRTGKASNSPLHF	TGTGCCAGCAGCTTTAGGACAGGGAAGGCCTCTAATTCACCCCTCCACTTT
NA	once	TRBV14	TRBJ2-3	CASSWADTQYF	TGTGCCAGCAGTTGGGCAGATACGCAGTATTTT
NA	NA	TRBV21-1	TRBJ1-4	CASSKEYRDDEKLFF	TGTGCCAGCAGCAAAGAGTACAGGGACGACGAAAAACTGTTTTTT
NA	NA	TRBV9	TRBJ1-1	CASSGTRATEAFF	TGTGCCAGCAGCGGGACCCGGGCGACTGAAGCTTTCTTT
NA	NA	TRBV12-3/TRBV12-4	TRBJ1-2	CASSHMGGYGYTF	TGTGCCAGCTCCCATATGGGGGGCTATGGCTACACCTTC
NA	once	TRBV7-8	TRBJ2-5	CASSFGGNQETQYF	TGTGCCAGCAGCTTCGGCGGGAACCAAGAGACCCAGTACTTC
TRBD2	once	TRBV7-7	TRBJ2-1	CASSPLAGGRSGEQFF	TGTGCCAGCAGCCCACTAGCGGGGGGGCGGTCTGGTGAGCAGTTCTTC
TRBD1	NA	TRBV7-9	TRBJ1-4	CASSFDRVTEKLFF	TGTGCCAGCAGCTTCGACAGGGTGACGGAAAAACTGTTTTTT
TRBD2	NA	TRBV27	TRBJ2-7	CASSSPGTSGAYEQYF	TGTGCCAGCAGTTCCCCCGGGACTAGCGGGGCCTACGAGCAGTACTTC
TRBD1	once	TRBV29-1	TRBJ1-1	CSVVRGQGYTEAFF	TGCAGCGTTGTGAGGGGACAGGGCTACACTGAAGCTTTCTTT
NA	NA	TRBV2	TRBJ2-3	CASNYQTSTDTQYF	TGTGCCAGCAATTATCAAACTAGCACAGATACGCAGTATTTT
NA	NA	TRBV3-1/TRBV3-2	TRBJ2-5	CASSQDLFQTQYF	TGTGCCAGCAGCCAAGATCTCTTCCAGACCCAGTACTTC
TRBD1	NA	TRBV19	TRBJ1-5	CASSRSGQGPPVGNQPQHF	TGTGCCAGTAGTAGGTCTGGACAGGGGCCCCCGGTGGGCAATCAGCCCCAGCATTTT
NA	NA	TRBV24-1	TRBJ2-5	CATSAPVHQETQYF	TGTGCCACCAGTGCTCCAGTGCACCAAGAGACCCAGTACTTC
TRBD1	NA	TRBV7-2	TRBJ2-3	CASSLRQGADTQYF	TGTGCCAGCAGCTTAAGACAGGGGGCAGATACGCAGTATTTT